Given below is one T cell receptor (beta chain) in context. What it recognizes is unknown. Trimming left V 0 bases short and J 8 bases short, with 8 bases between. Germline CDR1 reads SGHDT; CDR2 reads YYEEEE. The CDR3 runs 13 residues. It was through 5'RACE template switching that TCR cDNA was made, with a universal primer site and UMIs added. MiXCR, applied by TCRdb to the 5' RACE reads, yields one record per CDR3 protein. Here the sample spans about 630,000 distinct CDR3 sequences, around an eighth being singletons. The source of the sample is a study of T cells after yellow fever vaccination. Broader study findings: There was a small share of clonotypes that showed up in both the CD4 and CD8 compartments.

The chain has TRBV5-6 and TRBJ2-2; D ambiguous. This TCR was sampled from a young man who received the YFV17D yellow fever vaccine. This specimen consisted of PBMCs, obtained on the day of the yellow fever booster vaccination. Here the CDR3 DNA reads TGTGCCAGCAGCTTGGCCTTGGAGGGGGAGCTGTTTTTT. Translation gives CASSLALEGELFF.